This T cell receptor beta chain was found in a study of T cells in Graves' hyperthyroidism and ophthalmopathy. Using approximately 10 ml of fresh peripheral blood, PBMCs were prepared. There are 14 residues in the CDR3. Germline V lookup: CDR1 SGHRS, CDR2 YFSETQ. The germline V and J ends were trimmed by 4 bases and 0 bases, with 10 bases remaining between them. This clonotype was recorded at least ten times. It was RNA transcripts that yielded the amplified TCR beta CDR3 regions. The TCR CDR3 first-round RT-PCR relied on the HTBI primer set. TCRdb reanalysed the multiplex PCR reads using MiXCR and keeps one entry per CDR3 protein. The sample records some 800,000 distinct CDR3 sequences, over 35% being singletons.

The sample consisted of blood. The chain couples TRBV5-1 to TRBJ1-1; D gene ambiguous. The origin of this receptor is a man between 18 and 35 years old with Graves' hyperthyroidism. The CDR3 is CASSITTMNTEAFF. In DNA, the CDR3 is TGCGCCAGCAGCATAACAACTATGAACACTGAAGCTTTCTTT.